The clone carrying this TCR beta chain was detected a few times. The antigen is not known. Cells that had been cultured for approximately eleven days were the source of isolated CD4+ T cells. Each participant was given two doses of one vaccine (BNT162b2 or mRNA-1273). This record comes from a study of vaccination effects on CD4 cells after COVID-19. Here immunoSEQ multiplex PCR was the method, and the copy in TCRdb shows in-frame clones only, minus some. The sample includes fewer than 60,000 clones, around four fifths of them seen just once. The length of the CDR3 is 15 residues. Germline CDR1 SGDLS, CDR2 YYNGEE. The V gene lost 10 bases and the J gene lost 0 bases, with 18 bases spanning the gap.

This rearrangement joins TRBV9 to TRBJ2-3; tentative D call: TRBD1 (6 bases). Sequenced here: CD4+ T cells from PBMCs cultured without peptide, sampled after COVID-19 vaccination. This sequence originates from a human donor who received a COVID-19 vaccine. The CDR3 sequence is CAPGLTGLSTDTQYF. The CDR3 bases are TGTGCCCCGGGCCTCACAGGGCTTAGCACAGATACGCAGTATTTT.